The 19 T cell receptor beta chains presented below share a single source sample, sequenced in a study of T cells in Graves' hyperthyroidism and ophthalmopathy. Amplification yielded TCR beta CDR3 regions, with RNA transcripts as the source. The HTBI primer set drove a first-round RT-PCR of the TCR CDR3. TCRdb analysed the multiplex PCR reads with MiXCR anew, one entry per CDR3 protein. This table holds around 600,000 distinct CDR3 sequences, 45% found once. The sequenced sample consisted of peripheral blood or thyroid tissue (not recorded which). The source is an adult man with Graves' disease, either hyperthyroidism or ophthalmopathy (not recorded which).

This sequence joins TRBV6-5 and TRBJ1-5; 10 positions agree with TRBD1. The CDR3 totals 17 residues. Germline V gene data show CDR1 as MNHEY and CDR2 as SVGAGI. The junction had 8 bases not matched to a gene; V was cut back by 0 bases and J by 6 bases. CDR3: CASSYSLPTGGIQPQHF. The CDR3 coding sequence is TGTGCCAGCAGTTACTCGCTTCCGACAGGGGGCATTCAGCCCCAGCATTTT.

CDR3 sequence (DNA): TGTGCCACCAGCAGAGATCGGGAGGGGTTGGGTGAGCAGCCCCAGCATTTT. Translated: CATSRDREGLGEQPQHF. The V gene is TRBV15, the J gene TRBJ1-5; TRBD1 is a possible D gene (5 bases). Trimming shortened V by 0 bases and J by 7 bases, and 19 bases separated the two germline ends. This CDR3 comprises 17 residues. Germline V gene sequence: CDR1 LNHNV, CDR2 YYDKDF (reference sequence).

This clonotype was found a few times. The CDR3 coding sequence is TGTGCCAGCAGACCTCCGTCACTCTCTGGAAACACCATATATTTT. It specifies CASRPPSLSGNTIYF. The V gene is TRBV6-5, the J gene TRBJ1-3; D is ambiguous. Germline CDR1 is MNHEY and CDR2 is SVGAGI. V was clipped by 6 bases and J by 0 bases, with 12 bases between them. The CDR3 is 15 residues long.

The chain carries TRBV10-3 and TRBJ2-7; 12 bases are shared with TRBD2. CDR3 size: 13 residues. Germline lookup yields CDR1 ENHRY and CDR2 SYGVKD. Trimming removed 9 bases from V and 7 bases from J; junction bases left unmatched: 7. DNA for the CDR3: TGTGCCATACTAGCGGGAGGATCGGGGGAGCAGTACTTC. It translates to CAILAGGSGEQYF.

V is TRBV29-1 and J is TRBJ1-5; D call uncertain. Trimming pared 7 bases from V and 4 bases from J, leaving 11 bases between. This CDR3 is 12 amino acids long. Germline assignment: CDR1 SQVTM and CDR2 ANQGSEA. The CDR3: CSAGRENQPQHF. The CDR3 nucleotides read TGCAGCGCCGGGAGAGAAAATCAGCCCCAGCATTTT.

The rearrangement joins TRBV20-1 to TRBJ2-7, with 8 bases aligning to TRBD2. The CDR3 spans 15 residues. CDR1 is DFQATT, CDR2 SNEGSKA, per germline (reference sequence). V gave up 3 bases and J gave up 3 bases; unmatched junction bases: 10. CDR3 in DNA: TGCAGTGCTAGCCCCGGGACTAGGAGTGGCTACGAGCAGTACTTC. This gives the protein CSASPGTRSGYEQYF.

This CDR3 reads CATSAGQTGVQETQYF. CDR3 nucleotides: TGTGCCACCAGTGCGGGCCAGACCGGGGTGCAAGAGACCCAGTACTTC. The J gene is TRBJ2-5, the V gene TRBV24-1, with D tentatively TRBD2 (5 bases). This CDR3 is built from 16 residues. V was cut by 5 bases and J by 2 bases, with 17 bases left in between. Germline values: CDR1 KGHDR, CDR2 SFDVKD.

This clonotype was recorded many times. The V and J genes are TRBV29-1 and TRBJ1-1, with D unclear. The germline CDR1 and CDR2 sequences are SQVTM and ANQGSEA. The CDR3 consists of 13 residues. V lost 5 bases and J 1 base, leaving 11 bases between the germline ends. The CDR3 DNA reads as TGCAGCGTTTCTTCCAAGGGGAACACTGAAGCTTTCTTT. It codes for CSVSSKGNTEAFF.

The J gene is TRBJ1-6, the V gene TRBV5-1; D gene unclear. Per the germline V gene, CDR1 is SGHRS and CDR2 is YFSETQ. This CDR3 comprises 16 residues. V lost 1 base and J lost 5, with 13 bases in between. The CDR3 nucleotides read TGCGCCAGCAGCTTGACACGAAACTTACATAATTCACCCCTCCACTTT. It specifies CASSLTRNLHNSPLHF. The whole variable domain, remainder taken from reference TRBV5-1 and TRBJ1-6, is KAGVTQTPRYLIKTRGQQVTLSCSPISGHRSVSWYQQTPGQGLQFLFEYFSETQRNKGNFPGRFSGRQFSNSRSEMNVSTLELGDSALYLCASSLTRNLHNSPLHFGNGTRLTVT.

The gene calls are TRBV10-3 and TRBJ1-2, with D possibly TRBD1 on 6 matching bases. Between the trimmed V and J ends, which lost 10 bases and 2 bases, there was a span of 14 bases. Germline lookup yields CDR1 ENHRY and CDR2 SYGVKD. The CDR3 consists of 13 residues. The CDR3, as DNA: TGTGCCACTAAGGGGGAATCAAACTATGGCTACACCTTC. It specifies CATKGESNYGYTF.

This clonotype was counted at least ten times. This chain joins TRBV10-2 and TRBJ1-1; no clear D. The CDR3 is made up of 13 amino acids. The germline CDR1 and CDR2 sequences are WSHSY and SAAADI. V gave up 3 bases and J gave up 8 bases, with 13 bases separating them. This CDR3 is CASSESSRAEAFF. For the CDR3, the DNA is TGCGCCAGCAGTGAATCGTCAAGGGCGGAAGCTTTCTTT.

This clonotype was detected only a few times. CDR3 nucleotides: TGTGCCAGCAGTTACTTGAGCAATCAGCCCCAGCATTTT. Encoded protein: CASSYLSNQPQHF. This rearrangement joins TRBV6-5 to TRBJ1-5; D remains unclear. The germline CDR1 and CDR2 sequences are MNHEY and SVGAGI. The CDR3 runs to 13 residues. V was trimmed by 1 base and J by 1 base, leaving 2 bases between them.

V is TRBV7-2 and J is TRBJ2-7; D tentatively reads TRBD1 or TRBD2 (5 bases each). V lost 3 bases to trimming and J lost 8 bases, with 8 bases between them. The CDR3 has 11 amino acids. Germline CDR1 and CDR2: SGHTA and FQGNSA. The CDR3 sequence: CASSFRDQQYF. DNA for the CDR3: TGTGCCAGCAGCTTCCGGGACCAGCAGTACTTC.

On this clonotype: A read error may explain this, as a much larger clone is one base away. This sequence joins TRBV7-2 and TRBJ1-6; 7 bases line up with TRBD1. The CDR3 is made up of 15 amino acids. With 8 bases clipped from V and 7 bases from J, the junction kept 11 bases outside the gene matches. Germline CDR1 is SGHTA and CDR2 is FQGNSA. The CDR3 spells CASGITGTENSPLHF. The DNA of the CDR3 is TGTGCCAGCGGCATTACCGGGACAGAAAATTCACCCCTCCACTTT.

J is TRBJ1-5 and V is TRBV7-8, with D maybe TRBD1 (5 bases). CDR3 size: 16 residues. Germline-derived CDR1 and CDR2 are SGHVS and FQNEAQ. V dropped 5 bases and J dropped 4 bases, with 18 bases sitting between them. The chain's CDR3 is CASSASAGRGNQPQHF. The CDR3 bases are TGTGCCAGCAGCGCGTCTGCGGGACGGGGAAATCAGCCCCAGCATTTT.

The chain couples TRBV9 to TRBJ1-1; 7 bases are a match to TRBD1. CDR1 and CDR2 from the germline V gene are SGDLS and YYNGEE. The junction had 15 bases not matched to a gene; V was cut back by 3 bases and J by 4 bases. CDR3 length equals 17 residues. The CDR3 sequence: CASSAGINLHRGTEAFF. In DNA, the CDR3 is TGTGCCAGCAGCGCAGGGATTAATCTTCACAGGGGCACTGAAGCTTTCTTT.

The chain combines TRBV10-1 with TRBJ2-3, with a weak D call TRBD2 (6 bases). V was clipped by 0 bases and J by 5 bases, with 12 bases between them. Germline V gene data show CDR1 as WNHNN and CDR2 as SYGVQD (reference sequence). CDR3 length: 15 residues. CDR3 loop: CASSESTGAGDTQYF. CDR3 bases: TGCGCCAGCAGTGAGTCGACGGGAGCGGGAGATACGCAGTATTTT.

This clonotype was seen a few times. The rearrangement joins TRBV10-3 to TRBJ2-5; tentatively, D is TRBD1 or TRBD2 (5 bases each). The V end lost 6 bases, the J end lost 7 bases, and 15 bases lay between the germline ends. This CDR3 is 13 amino acids long. Germline-derived CDR1 and CDR2 are ENHRY and SYGVKD. The CDR3 DNA reads TGTGCCATCAGCGCGGACGGGGCGCGGACCCAGTACTTC. This codes for CAISADGARTQYF.

The chain couples TRBV12-3 or TRBV12-4 to TRBJ1-3, with TRBD1 as a possible D gene (5 bases). V dropped 6 bases and J dropped 0 bases, with 9 bases sitting between them. This CDR3 has 14 residues. CDR3 sequence reads: CASREDISGNTIYF. The CDR3 DNA follows: TGTGCCAGCAGGGAGGACATCTCTGGAAACACCATATATTTT.